Sequencing of this TCR beta chain was carried out in a study of shared clonotypes between healthy human individuals. For every subset, genomic DNA was evenly distributed across several immunoSEQ plates. Generated by immunoSEQ multiplex PCR, the TCRdb table keeps only in-frame clones and is missing some. The top ten clones hold around 0.13% of a sample with 2 million to 2.5 million clones, around 95% of them seen once. This CDR3 is built from 15 residues. After removal of 4 bases from V and 6 bases from J, the junction contained 10 bases not matched to a gene. In germline, CDR1 is SGHRS, CDR2 YFSETQ. Specimen: naive CD4+ T cells sorted from blood. The subset denotes: CD45RA+ positively selected. The chain recombines TRBV5-1 with TRBJ2-1; 7 nucleotides line up with TRBD1. This sequence was found in a man between 18 and 29 years old in good health. The CDR3 protein is CASSSSGQKGNEQFF. The CDR3 DNA follows: TGCGCCAGCAGCAGTTCGGGACAGAAGGGCAATGAGCAGTTCTTC.